One sample yielded the 31 T cell receptor beta chains listed below, sequenced in a study of early T cells in non-severe SARS-CoV-2 infection. TCRdb redid the calling of the 5' RACE reads with MiXCR, one entry per CDR3 protein. Among 68,000 or so distinct CDR3 sequences listed, more than 9% were seen once. The sample taken for sequencing was whole blood. The receptors shown here come from an adult who was a healthcare worker with PCR-confirmed SARS-CoV-2 infection or an uninfected control (not recorded which).

This clonotype was seen a handful of times. This chain joins TRBV12-3 or TRBV12-4 and TRBJ2-2; no clear D. Deletions cut 10 bases from V and 1 base from J, with 10 bases between. This CDR3 is 13 amino acids long. CDR3 coding DNA: TGTGCCACCAGCCTCAGGAACACCGGGGAGCTGTTTTTT. Its protein is CATSLRNTGELFF.

The chain combines TRBV7-2 with TRBJ2-5, with D unresolved. The CDR3 loop spans 14 amino acids. The germline gives CDR1 SGHTA, CDR2 FQGNSA. V was trimmed by 1 base and J by 6 bases, leaving 12 bases between them. CDR3 in amino acids: CASSLDRVQQTQYF. The CDR3 nucleotides are TGTGCCAGCAGCTTAGATCGGGTTCAACAGACCCAGTACTTC.

This clonotype was observed a handful of times. V is TRBV29-1 and J is TRBJ2-4, with D possibly TRBD1 on 6 matching bases. Germline CDR1 reads SQVTM; CDR2 reads ANQGSEA. Trimming stripped 2 bases from V and 0 bases from J, with 23 bases between. The CDR3 length is 19 residues. The CDR3 DNA follows: TGCAGCGTTGAATATAGGGGGATTTTTGGTGACTTAGCCAAAAACATTCAGTACTTC. This gives the protein CSVEYRGIFGDLAKNIQYF.

This clonotype was seen only a few times. The V and J genes are TRBV6-2 or TRBV6-3 and TRBJ2-7, with D maybe TRBD2 (5 bases). The CDR3 runs 16 residues. Germline CDR1 is MNHEY and CDR2 is SVGEGT. Trimming took 8 bases from V and 0 from J, leaving 20 bases between them. The CDR3 coding sequence is TGTGCCAGCCGAAAAGGAGAGGGAACCCCCTCCTACGAGCAGTACTTC. Amino acid sequence: CASRKGEGTPSYEQYF.

A few counts support this clonotype. No conserved phenylalanine or tryptophan ends this CDR3, so it is likely a read error. The rearrangement uses TRBV2 and TRBJ1-4, with D unresolved. Between the trimmed V and J ends, which lost 8 bases and 8 bases, there was a span of 12 bases. CDR3 length: 12 residues. Germline values: CDR1 SNHLY, CDR2 FYNNEI. DNA for the CDR3: TGTGCCAGCCTAACAGCACGCGAAAAACTGTTTTCT. This gives the protein CASLTAREKLFS.

This clonotype was observed a handful of times. The chain employs TRBV3-1 and TRBJ1-2; D unclear. The V gene's germline CDR1 is LGHDT and CDR2 YNNKEL (reference sequence). This CDR3 is 14 amino acids long. Trimming removed 1 base at V and 4 bases at J, with 10 bases between. CDR3 nucleotide sequence: TGTGCCAGCAGCCAAGGTACAAGTCCCTATGGCTACACCTTC. This gives the protein CASSQGTSPYGYTF.

The table lists this clonotype with many counts. The rearrangement links TRBV6-2 or TRBV6-3 to TRBJ2-4; D might be TRBD1 (6 bases). The CDR3 totals 18 residues. V was shortened by 3 bases and J by 0 bases, with 18 bases between the two germline ends. Germline V gene data show CDR1 as MNHEY and CDR2 as SVGEGT. CDR3 protein: CASSYGAIQGIAKNIQYF. The CDR3 coding sequence is TGTGCCAGCAGTTATGGGGCAATACAGGGAATAGCCAAAAACATTCAGTACTTC.

In regard to this clonotype: The junction differs from germline at one of its ends, possibly a read error. This chain joins TRBV20-1 and TRBJ2-2, with TRBD2 identical over 9 bases. Germline CDR1 DFQATT, CDR2 SNEGSKA (reference sequence). CDR3 length: 14 residues. CDR3 protein: CSARGLANTRELFF. The CDR3 bases are TGCAGTGCCCGGGGACTAGCAAACACCAGGGAGCTGTTTTTT.

The rearrangement uses TRBV5-1 and TRBJ2-1; 8 nucleotides align to TRBD2. The length of the CDR3 is 15 residues. The V gene's germline CDR1 is SGHRS and CDR2 YFSETQ. J lost 6 bases, V lost 0 bases, and 5 bases had no gene match. The CDR3 sequence: CASSLGAGGRNEQFF. The CDR3 nucleotides read TGCGCCAGCAGCTTGGGTGCGGGGGGCCGCAATGAGCAGTTCTTC.

This clonotype has a count of ten or more. This chain connects TRBV7-3 to TRBJ2-6, with 8 positions matching TRBD1. This CDR3 is 18 amino acids long. The ends lost 5 bases at V and 0 bases at J; junction bases unmatched: 9. The germline gives CDR1 SGHTA, CDR2 FQGTGA. The chain's CDR3 is CASSPWTGLSSGANVLTF. CDR3 nucleotides: TGTGCCAGCAGCCCCTGGACAGGGCTTAGCTCTGGGGCCAACGTCCTGACTTTC.

The gene calls are TRBV20-1 and TRBJ2-7; no reliable D call. CDR1 DFQATT and CDR2 SNEGSKA come from the germline V gene (reference sequence). The CDR3 consists of 13 residues. V gave up 2 bases and J gave up 2 bases, with 10 bases separating them. CDR3 DNA sequence: TGCAGTGCTAGATCTTCAGGAACCTACGAGCAGTACTTC. The encoded protein is CSARSSGTYEQYF.

This clonotype has just a few counts. The chain has TRBV5-1 and TRBJ1-2; TRBD1 agrees at 8 bases. Looked up from germline, CDR1 is SGHRS and CDR2 is YFSETQ. The CDR3 contains 15 residues. Unmatched junction bases numbered 7, after V lost 4 bases and J lost 2 bases. CDR3 residues: CASSPVRTGNYGYTF. CDR3 nucleotides: TGCGCCAGCAGCCCGGTCCGGACAGGGAACTATGGCTACACCTTC.

This clonotype occurred many times. This rearrangement joins TRBV12-3 or TRBV12-4 to TRBJ1-2; the D gene is possibly TRBD1 (6 bases). Trimming stripped 3 bases from V and 5 bases from J, with 10 bases between. The CDR3 covers 13 residues. CDR3 loop: CASSFSQGYGYTF. CDR3 nucleotide sequence: TGTGCCAGCAGTTTCTCCCAGGGGTATGGCTACACCTTC.

V usage is TRBV7-2 and J usage is TRBJ2-3; the match to TRBD2 covers 7 bases. J was trimmed by 13 bases and V by 3 bases; bases with no gene match: 4. Germline V gives CDR1 SGHTA, CDR2 FQGNSA. This CDR3 is 11 amino acids long. CDR3 amino acids: CASSFGLAEYF. CDR3 DNA sequence: TGTGCCAGCAGCTTTGGGCTAGCGGAGTATTTT.

The table lists this clonotype with many counts. The V gene is TRBV10-2, the J gene TRBJ1-1; D uncertain. The length of the CDR3 is 13 residues. Per the germline V gene, CDR1 is WSHSY and CDR2 is SAAADI. Trimming cost V 3 bases and J 1 base, with 6 bases left between them. CDR3 in DNA: TGCGCCAGCAGTGACATCCCGAACACTGAAGCTTTCTTT. Encoded protein: CASSDIPNTEAFF.

This clonotype showed up just a few times. The rearrangement links TRBV5-6 to TRBJ2-7, with 10 positions matching TRBD2. The CDR3 is 14 residues long. Germline trimming cut 4 bases from V and 2 bases from J; bases unmatched to any gene: 3. Per germline, CDR1 SGHDT and CDR2 YYEEEE. CDR3 DNA sequence: TGTGCCAGCAGCCCGAGCGGGGGGGCCTACGAGCAGTACTTC. Protein product: CASSPSGGAYEQYF. Supplemented by reference TRBV5-6 and TRBJ2-7, the full variable domain reads DAGVTQSPTHLIKTRGQQVTLRCSPKSGHDTVSWYQQALGQGPQFIFQYYEEEERQRGNFPDRFSGHQFPNYSSELNVNALLLGDSALYLCASSPSGGAYEQYFGPGTRLTVT.

The V call is TRBV11-2, the J call TRBJ2-1, with D perhaps being TRBD1 or TRBD2 (6 bases each). Trimming stripped 1 base from V and 0 bases from J, with 10 bases between. The CDR3 has 16 residues. Germline V CDR1 and CDR2: SGHAT, FQNNGV. The CDR3 region has the DNA TGTGCCAGCAGCTTAGTTGGGGGGCGCTCCTACAATGAGCAGTTCTTC. Translating it yields CASSLVGGRSYNEQFF. Supplemented by reference TRBV11-2 and TRBJ2-1, the full variable domain reads EAGVAQSPRYKIIEKRQSVAFWCNPISGHATLYWYQQILGQGPKLLIQFQNNGVVDDSQLPKDRFSAERLKGVDSTLKIQPAKLEDSAVYLCASSLVGGRSYNEQFFGPGTRLTVL.

This clonotype showed up just a few times. V gene TRBV20-1 combines with J gene TRBJ2-3, with 10 bases identical to TRBD2. The CDR3 has 15 amino acids. V shed 3 bases and J 10 bases; nucleotides not matched to a gene: 13. From germline, CDR1 is DFQATT and CDR2 SNEGSKA (reference sequence). CDR3 in amino acids: CSASQLAGYLRAQYF. As DNA, the CDR3 is TGCAGTGCTAGCCAACTAGCGGGGTATCTTAGGGCGCAGTATTTT.

This clonotype was recorded a few times. The CDR3 protein is CASSQVETSGTQYF. CDR3 coding DNA: TGTGCCAGCAGCCAAGTCGAGACTTCGGGGACCCAGTACTTC. The chain is built from TRBV4-2 and TRBJ2-5; no firm D call. The CDR3 contains 14 residues. The germline V gene encodes CDR1 LGHNA and CDR2 YNFKEQ. V gave up 1 base and J gave up 7 bases, with 13 bases separating them.

This clonotype has ten or more counts. This chain links TRBV7-2 with TRBJ2-3; 10 bases align to TRBD1. CDR1 is SGHTA and CDR2 is FQGNSA in the germline V gene. With V trimmed by 5 bases and J by 4 bases, 6 bases remained unmatched. The CDR3 is 15 residues long. CDR3 amino acids: CASSGRTGGADTQYF. DNA for the CDR3: TGTGCCAGCAGCGGACGGACAGGGGGTGCAGATACGCAGTATTTT.

This clonotype was detected ten times or more. The chain links TRBV7-2 to TRBJ1-2; D possibly corresponds to TRBD1 (6 bases). Trimming shortened V by 1 base and J by 4 bases, and 10 bases separated the two germline ends. The CDR3 is 14 residues long. CDR1 is SGHTA and CDR2 is FQGNSA in the germline V gene. The CDR3 DNA reads TGTGCCAGCAGCTTAGTTGAAGGGGGCTATGGCTACACCTTC. This sequence encodes CASSLVEGGYGYTF.

This clonotype has more than one count but fewer than ten. The rearrangement uses TRBV14 and TRBJ2-7; 12 bases align to TRBD1. The CDR3 runs to 17 residues. V lost 5 bases to trimming and J lost 2 bases; unmatched junction nucleotides: 10. Germline V gene lookup returns CDR1 SGHDN and CDR2 FVKESK. Here the CDR3 reads CASSSGTGGVGAYEQYF. The DNA of the CDR3 is TGTGCCAGCAGCTCCGGGACAGGGGGCGTTGGCGCCTACGAGCAGTACTTC.

This chain links TRBV27 with TRBJ2-3; tentatively, D is TRBD1 (5 bases). The CDR3 is made up of 16 amino acids. Germline CDR1 is MNHEY and CDR2 is SMNVEV (reference sequence). V lost 4 bases and J 5 bases, leaving 19 bases between the germline ends. The CDR3 DNA reads TGTGCCAGCAGTTCACCCCCAGGGCGCAGGCGAGATACGCAGTATTTT. This codes for CASSSPPGRRRDTQYF.

This chain uses TRBV11-2 with TRBJ2-5; D unresolved. The germline V gene has CDR1 SGHAT and CDR2 FQNNGV. The CDR3 sequence is 15 residues long. V gave up 5 bases and J gave up 1 base, with 14 bases separating them. CDR3 residues: CASSPVPRIQETQYF. Written as DNA, the CDR3 is TGTGCCAGCAGCCCAGTTCCGCGGATCCAAGAGACCCAGTACTTC.

In its sample, this clonotype was seen a few times. J is TRBJ2-5 and V is TRBV11-2; D may be TRBD2 (5 bases). Germline CDR1 SGHAT, CDR2 FQNNGV. The CDR3 has 13 residues. Trimming removed 0 bases from V and 6 bases from J, with 8 bases in between. CDR3: CASSLDGDQTQYF. CDR3 in DNA: TGTGCCAGCAGCTTAGACGGGGATCAGACCCAGTACTTC. The entire variable domain, with the rest obtained from reference TRBV11-2 and TRBJ2-5, is as follows: EAGVAQSPRYKIIEKRQSVAFWCNPISGHATLYWYQQILGQGPKLLIQFQNNGVVDDSQLPKDRFSAERLKGVDSTLKIQPAKLEDSAVYLCASSLDGDQTQYFGPGTRLLVL.

In this sample, this clonotype turned up many times. The chain combines TRBV5-1 with TRBJ2-5; 13 bases are a match to TRBD2. Germline trimming cut 2 bases from V and 3 bases from J; bases unmatched to any gene: 4. Germline V gene sequence: CDR1 SGHRS, CDR2 YFSETQ. CDR3 length equals 16 residues. CDR3 sequence reads: CASSFGTSGDEETQYF. The CDR3, as DNA: TGCGCCAGCAGCTTTGGGACTAGCGGGGACGAAGAGACCCAGTACTTC. The complete variable domain, with remaining parts taken from reference TRBV5-1 and TRBJ2-5, reads KAGVTQTPRYLIKTRGQQVTLSCSPISGHRSVSWYQQTPGQGLQFLFEYFSETQRNKGNFPGRFSGRQFSNSRSEMNVSTLELGDSALYLCASSFGTSGDEETQYFGPGTRLLVL.

This clonotype came up many times. This chain joins TRBV9 and TRBJ2-5; 16 nucleotides align to TRBD2. The CDR3 consists of 17 residues. J was trimmed by 7 bases and V by 4 bases; bases with no gene match: 10. CDR1 is SGDLS and CDR2 is YYNGEE in the germline V gene. The CDR3 spells CASSTTGTSGGAGTQYF. The DNA for the CDR3 is TGTGCCAGCAGCACCACCGGGACTAGCGGGGGGGCTGGGACCCAGTACTTC.

This sequence joins TRBV7-2 and TRBJ2-5, with 9 nucleotides matching TRBD1. V shed 5 bases, J shed 3 bases, and the junction held 4 bases outside the gene matches. The germline V gene encodes CDR1 SGHTA and CDR2 FQGNSA. The CDR3 extends over 14 amino acids. CDR3 region: CASSRDRAKETQYF. The CDR3, as DNA: TGTGCCAGCAGCCGGGACAGGGCGAAAGAGACCCAGTACTTC.

This chain uses TRBV15 with TRBJ2-4, with 10 bases lining up with TRBD1. The trim removed 3 bases at V and 5 bases at J, leaving 1 base unmatched. This CDR3 has 14 amino acids. Germline V gene lookup returns CDR1 LNHNV and CDR2 YYDKDF (reference sequence). CDR3 bases: TGTGCCACCAGCAGCGGGACAGGGGAAAACATTCAGTACTTC. Its translation: CATSSGTGENIQYF.

This clonotype was seen repeatedly, ten times or more. The chain recombines TRBV7-9 with TRBJ2-3; D gene uncertain. The CDR3 has 10 residues. Germline assignment: CDR1 SEHNR and CDR2 FQNEAQ (reference sequence). Trimming left V 4 bases short and J 11 bases short, with 7 bases between. CDR3 sequence (DNA): TGTGCCAGCAGCTCCGCCGTGCAGTATTTT. Protein product: CASSSAVQYF.

This clonotype was detected only a few times. The chain is built from TRBV30 and TRBJ2-6; D not certain. There are 11 residues in the CDR3. Germline V gene data show CDR1 as GTSNPN and CDR2 as SVGIG (reference sequence). V was cut by 4 bases and J by 2 bases, with 0 bases left in between. The CDR3 loop reads CAWTGANVLTF. As DNA, the CDR3 is TGTGCCTGGACTGGGGCCAACGTCCTGACTTTC. The full variable domain, rest sourced from reference TRBV30 and TRBJ2-6, is SQTIHQWPATLVQPVGSPLSLECTVEGTSNPNLYWYRQAAGRGLQLLFYSVGIGQISSEVPQNLSASRPQDRQFILSSKKLLLSDSGFYLCAWTGANVLTFGAGSRLTVL.